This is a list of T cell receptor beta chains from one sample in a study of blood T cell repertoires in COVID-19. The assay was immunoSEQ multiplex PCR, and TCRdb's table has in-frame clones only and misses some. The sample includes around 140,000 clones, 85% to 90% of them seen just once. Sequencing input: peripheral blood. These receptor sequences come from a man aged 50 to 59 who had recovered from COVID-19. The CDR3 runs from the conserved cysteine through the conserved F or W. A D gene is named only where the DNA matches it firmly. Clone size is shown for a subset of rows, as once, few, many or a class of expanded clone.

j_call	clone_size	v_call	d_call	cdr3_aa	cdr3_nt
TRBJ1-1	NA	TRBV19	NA	CASSPTANTEAFF	TGTGCCAGTAGCCCTACAGCGAACACTGAAGCTTTCTTT
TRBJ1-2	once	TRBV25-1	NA	CASSPGGPNYGYTF	TGTGCCAGCAGCCCCGGGGGACCCAACTATGGCTACACCTTC
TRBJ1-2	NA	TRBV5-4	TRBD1	CASSLELSGREGAGYGYTF	TGTGCCAGCAGCTTGGAACTCTCGGGCCGGGAGGGGGCAGGCTATGGCTACACCTTC
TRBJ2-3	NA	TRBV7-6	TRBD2	CASSRSGGATDTQYF	TGTGCCAGCAGCCGTAGCGGGGGGGCCACGGATACGCAGTATTTT
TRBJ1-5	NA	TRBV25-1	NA	CASSGQLSNQPQHF	TGTGCCAGCAGTGGACAGCTTAGCAATCAGCCCCAGCATTTT
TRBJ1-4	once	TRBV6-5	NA	CASRGANEEKLFF	TGTGCCAGCAGAGGGGCAAATGAGGAAAAACTGTTTTTT
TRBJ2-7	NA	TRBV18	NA	CASSPPQGDEQYF	TGTGCCAGCTCACCACCTCAGGGTGACGAGCAGTACTTC
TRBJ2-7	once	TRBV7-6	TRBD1	CASSLRQGASYEQYF	TGTGCCAGCAGCTTAAGACAGGGGGCCTCCTACGAGCAGTACTTC
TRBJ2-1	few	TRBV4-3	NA	CASSQDRGFYNEQFF	TGCGCCAGCAGCCAAGATAGGGGGTTCTACAATGAGCAGTTCTTC
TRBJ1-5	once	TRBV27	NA	CASRSMGQPQHF	TGTGCCAGCAGGTCAATGGGCCAGCCCCAGCATTTT
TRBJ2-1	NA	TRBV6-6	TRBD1	CASSYHPGQGDDEQFF	TGTGCCAGCAGTTACCATCCGGGACAGGGGGACGATGAGCAGTTCTTC
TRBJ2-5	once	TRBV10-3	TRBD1	CAISEGTAYQETQYF	TGTGCCATCAGTGAAGGGACAGCGTACCAAGAGACCCAGTACTTC
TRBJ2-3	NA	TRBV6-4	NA	CASSYRVTDTQYF	TGTGCCAGCAGCTACAGGGTCACAGATACGCAGTATTTT
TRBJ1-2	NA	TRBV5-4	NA	CASSSPRDTNYGYTF	TGTGCCAGCAGCTCACCCCGGGACACCAACTATGGCTACACCTTC
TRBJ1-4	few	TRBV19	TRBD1	CASAPGQGAREKLFF	TGTGCCAGCGCCCCGGGACAGGGGGCAAGGGAAAAACTGTTTTTT
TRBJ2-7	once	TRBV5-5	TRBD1	CASSQTGGFNSYEQYF	TGTGCCAGCAGCCAAACAGGGGGCTTTAACTCCTACGAGCAGTACTTC
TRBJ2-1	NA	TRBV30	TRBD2	CAWMGAGGDYNEQFF	TGTGCCTGGATGGGAGCGGGGGGTGACTACAATGAGCAGTTCTTC
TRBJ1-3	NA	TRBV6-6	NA	CASSYSPGAGNTIYF	TGTGCCAGCAGTTACTCCCCGGGGGCTGGAAACACCATATATTTT
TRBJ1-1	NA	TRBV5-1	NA	CASSSITGNTEAFF	TGCGCCAGCAGCTCCATAACAGGAAACACTGAAGCTTTCTTT
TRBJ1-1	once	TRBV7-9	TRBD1	CASLMTGYTEAFF	TGTGCCAGCCTAATGACAGGGTACACTGAAGCTTTCTTT
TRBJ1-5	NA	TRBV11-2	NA	CASSLVIRQRDQPQHF	TGTGCCAGCAGCTTAGTTATACGACAGAGAGATCAGCCCCAGCATTTT
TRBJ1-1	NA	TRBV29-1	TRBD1	CSVRTGGLGNTEAFF	TGCAGCGTCCGGACAGGGGGCCTAGGGAACACTGAAGCTTTCTTT
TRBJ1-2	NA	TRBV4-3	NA	CASSQGGHGDYGYTF	TGCGCCAGCAGCCAAGGGGGACACGGGGACTATGGCTACACCTTC
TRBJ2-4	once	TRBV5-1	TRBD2	CASSLVASGDLLAKNIQYF	TGCGCCAGCAGCTTGGTCGCTAGCGGGGACCTACTAGCCAAAAACATTCAGTACTTC
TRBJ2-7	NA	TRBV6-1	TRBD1	CASSEAQTGAGYEQYF	TGTGCCAGCAGTGAAGCGCAAACAGGGGCGGGCTACGAGCAGTACTTC
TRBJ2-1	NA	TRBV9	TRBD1	CASSAQGALSNEQFF	TGTGCCAGCAGCGCACAGGGGGCCTTGAGTAATGAGCAGTTCTTC
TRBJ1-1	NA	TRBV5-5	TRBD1	CASSLTGGITEAFF	TGTGCCAGCAGCTTGACAGGGGGCATCACTGAAGCTTTCTTT
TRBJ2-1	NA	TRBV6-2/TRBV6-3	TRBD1	CASSYSGTANEQFF	TGTGCCAGCAGTTACTCCGGGACAGCAAATGAGCAGTTCTTC
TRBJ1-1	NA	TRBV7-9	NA	CASSLGSRVDTEAFF	TGTGCCAGCAGCTTAGGGTCCAGGGTTGACACTGAAGCTTTCTTT
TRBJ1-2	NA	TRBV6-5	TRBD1	CASTTGQEFYGYTF	TGTGCCAGCACTACGGGACAGGAGTTCTATGGCTACACCTTC
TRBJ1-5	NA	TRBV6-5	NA	CASSWVGRGGDQPQHF	TGTGCCAGCAGTTGGGTGGGGAGGGGAGGCGACCAGCCCCAGCATTTT
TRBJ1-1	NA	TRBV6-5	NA	CASSYSTQGVTEAFF	TGTGCCAGCAGTTACTCGACCCAGGGTGTCACTGAAGCTTTCTTT
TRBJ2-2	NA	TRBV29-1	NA	CSVVHTGELFF	TGCAGCGTTGTCCATACCGGGGAGCTGTTTTTT
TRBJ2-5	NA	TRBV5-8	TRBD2	CASSSSREGLRQETQYF	TGTGCCAGCAGCTCCAGTAGGGAGGGGTTGAGGCAAGAGACCCAGTACTTC
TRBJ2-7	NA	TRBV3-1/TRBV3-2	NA	CASSQDQATYEQYF	TGTGCCAGCAGCCAAGATCAGGCTACCTACGAGCAGTACTTC
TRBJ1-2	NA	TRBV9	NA	CASSLDLGANYGYTF	TGTGCCAGCAGCTTAGACTTAGGGGCTAACTATGGCTACACCTTC
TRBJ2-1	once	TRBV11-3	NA	CASSQIRGYEQFF	TGTGCCAGCAGCCAGATTCGGGGTTATGAGCAGTTCTTC
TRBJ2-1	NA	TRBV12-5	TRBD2	CASGLSSGGYNEQFF	TGTGCTAGTGGTTTGTCTAGCGGGGGGTACAATGAGCAGTTCTTC
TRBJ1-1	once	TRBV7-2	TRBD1	CASSLAGRTGNMMNTEAFF	TGTGCCAGCAGCTTAGCGGGACGGACAGGGAATATGATGAACACTGAAGCTTTCTTT
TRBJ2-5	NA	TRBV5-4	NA	CASSLIGAGSLSGTQYF	TGTGCCAGCAGCTTGATAGGTGCAGGTTCCCTGTCCGGGACCCAGTACTTC
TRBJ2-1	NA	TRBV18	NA	CASSPHSRSYNEQFF	TGTGCCAGCTCACCACATAGTCGTTCCTACAATGAGCAGTTCTTC
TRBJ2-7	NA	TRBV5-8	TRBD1	CASSLGQGAYEQYF	TGTGCCAGCAGCTTGGGGCAGGGGGCCTACGAGCAGTACTTC
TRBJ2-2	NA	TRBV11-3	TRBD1	CASSSGQGTGELFF	TGTGCCAGCAGCTCAGGACAGGGGACCGGGGAGCTGTTTTTT
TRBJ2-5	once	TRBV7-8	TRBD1	CASSLGGQGWTQYF	TGTGCCAGCAGCTTAGGTGGACAGGGGTGGACCCAGTACTTC
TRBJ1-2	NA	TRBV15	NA	CATSSMAGNYGYTF	TGTGCCACCAGCAGTATGGCAGGGAACTATGGCTACACCTTC